These 11 T cell receptor beta chains share one sample of origin, sequenced in a study of T cell responses to AZD1222 COVID-19 vaccine. Some clones are missing from TCRdb's copy, which holds only in-frame ones; the method was immunoSEQ multiplex PCR. The sample has more than 100,000 clones, approximately 85% seen once. The input for sequencing was peripheral blood, taken 28 days after the second dose of the MenACWY control vaccine. Source of these receptors: an adult who received the MenACWY meningococcal vaccine as a control.

The rearrangement joins TRBV9 to TRBJ2-7; D unclear. CDR3 size: 15 residues. V lost 0 bases, J lost 1 base, and 11 bases lay in between. CDR1 is SGDLS and CDR2 is YYNGEE in the germline V gene. CDR3 coding DNA: TGTGCCAGCAGCGTAGGCGGAGTGCCATCCTACGAGCAGTACTTC. Translating it yields CASSVGGVPSYEQYF. Full variable domain (remainder filled in from reference TRBV9 and TRBJ2-7): DSGVTQTPKHLITATGQRVTLRCSPRSGDLSVYWYQQSLDQGLQFLIQYYNGEERAKGNILERFSAQQFPDLHSELNLSSLELGDSALYFCASSVGGVPSYEQYFGPGTRLTVT.

This clone was seen more than once but under ten times. The V gene is TRBV6-5, the J gene TRBJ2-7; 7 nucleotides match TRBD2. J was trimmed by 2 bases and V by 6 bases; bases with no gene match: 7. Germline V gene sequence: CDR1 MNHEY, CDR2 SVGAGI. The CDR3 runs to 14 residues. CDR3 nucleotides: TGTGCCAGCAGGCTAGCGGATGTGACCTACGAGCAGTACTTC. This sequence encodes CASRLADVTYEQYF.

The chain couples TRBV5-1 to TRBJ1-1; D not certain. CDR1 is SGHRS, CDR2 YFSETQ, per germline. The CDR3 is made up of 15 amino acids. With 1 base removed from V and 0 bases from J, the gap between germline ends came to 10 bases. CDR3 DNA sequence: TGCGCCAGCAGCTTGTCGGCCATCCTGAACACTGAAGCTTTCTTT. Encoded protein: CASSLSAILNTEAFF.

In DNA, the CDR3 is TGTGCCAGCATGACAGACATGAACACTGAAGCTTTCTTT. This translates into CASMTDMNTEAFF. The chain is built from TRBV6-5 and TRBJ1-1, with D maybe TRBD1 (5 bases). The CDR3 extends over 13 amino acids. CDR1 and CDR2 (germline): MNHEY, SVGAGI. Trimming shortened V by 7 bases and J by 0 bases, and 9 bases separated the two germline ends.

The V gene is TRBV29-1, the J gene TRBJ2-1; D might be TRBD1 (6 bases). Germline assignment: CDR1 SQVTM and CDR2 ANQGSEA. There are 15 residues in the CDR3. V dropped 1 base and J dropped 2 bases, with 12 bases sitting between them. This CDR3 is CSVEAYRAPYNEQFF. CDR3 DNA sequence: TGCAGCGTTGAAGCCTACAGGGCCCCCTACAATGAGCAGTTCTTC.

The J gene is TRBJ2-2, the V gene TRBV18; no clear D. Looked up from germline, CDR1 is KGHSH and CDR2 is LQKENI. The CDR3 has 15 amino acids. V shed 1 base and J shed 1 base, with 7 bases lying between them. The chain's CDR3 is CASSPRTGNTGELFF. DNA for the CDR3: TGTGCCAGCTCACCACGAACTGGGAACACCGGGGAGCTGTTTTTT.

The chain carries TRBV2 and TRBJ1-3; D may be TRBD1 (6 bases). CDR1 is SNHLY, CDR2 FYNNEI, per germline. V lost 1 base and J 4 bases, leaving 11 bases between the germline ends. The CDR3 is made up of 15 amino acids. CDR3 sequence (DNA): TGTGCCAGCAGTGAAGGGGGGCGAGTCGGAAACACCATATATTTT. The encoded protein is CASSEGGRVGNTIYF.

The chain is built from TRBV7-8 and TRBJ1-3; no definite D call. V lost 2 bases and J lost 3, with 8 bases in between. The CDR3 is 14 amino acids. Germline assignment: CDR1 SGHVS and CDR2 FQNEAQ. The CDR3 is CASSLRENGNTIYF. The CDR3 nucleotides read TGTGCCAGCAGCTTAAGGGAAAATGGAAACACCATATATTTT.

The chain joins TRBV3-1 (or the pseudogene TRBV3-2) to TRBJ1-3, with D unclear. The germline CDR1 and CDR2 sequences are LGHDT and YNNKEL (reference sequence). The V gene lost 5 bases and the J gene lost 8 bases, with 10 bases spanning the gap. CDR3 length equals 12 residues. The CDR3, as DNA: TGTGCCAGCAGCTCCGGACCGGACACCATATATTTT. Its protein product is CASSSGPDTIYF.

The rearrangement joins TRBV11-2 to TRBJ2-7; either TRBD1 or TRBD2 may supply D (5 bases each). Trimming cost V 2 bases and J 6 bases, with 8 bases left between them. The CDR3 is made up of 12 amino acids. The germline V gene encodes CDR1 SGHAT and CDR2 FQNNGV. The CDR3 coding sequence is TGTGCCAGCAGCTTATCGGGGCCCGAGCAGTACGTC. Its translation is CASSLSGPEQYV.

The CDR3 loop reads CSGSGGDTQYF. CDR3 DNA sequence: TGCAGTGGTAGCGGGGGAGATACGCAGTATTTT. V and J are TRBV20-1 and TRBJ2-3, with 9 positions matching TRBD2. This CDR3 spans 11 amino acids. The junction had 1 base not matched to a gene; V was cut back by 7 bases and J by 5 bases. Per the germline V gene, CDR1 is DFQATT and CDR2 is SNEGSKA (reference sequence).